This T cell receptor beta chain was identified in a study of shared clonotypes between healthy human individuals. Broader study findings: Generation probability values for non-shared clonotypes were lower than those for clonotypes shared by all four donors.

The V gene's germline CDR1 is MNHNS and CDR2 SASEGT. The CDR3 length is 16 residues. V was shortened by 2 bases and J by 0 bases, with 13 bases between the two germline ends. Donation came from healthy HIV-negative adults that had no recent acute infections or vaccinations. Naive CD45RA+ and memory CD45RA-negative subsets were split from CD4+ cells. About this clone itself: Antigen specificity is unknown.

The data were produced by immunoSEQ multiplex PCR, yet TCRdb's version contains in-frame clones alone and is incomplete. The sample gives fewer than 1.8 million clones, 98% of which show up once; approximately 0.38% is in the top ten. The source is a young man in good health. What was sequenced was naive CD4+ T cells sorted from blood. As for subset: CD45RA+ positively selected. The chain is built from TRBV6-1 and TRBJ1-1; maybe TRBD1 (6 bases). The CDR3 coding sequence is TGTGCCAGCAGTGAATACCTGGGACACTTGAACACTGAAGCTTTCTTT. Translated: CASSEYLGHLNTEAFF.